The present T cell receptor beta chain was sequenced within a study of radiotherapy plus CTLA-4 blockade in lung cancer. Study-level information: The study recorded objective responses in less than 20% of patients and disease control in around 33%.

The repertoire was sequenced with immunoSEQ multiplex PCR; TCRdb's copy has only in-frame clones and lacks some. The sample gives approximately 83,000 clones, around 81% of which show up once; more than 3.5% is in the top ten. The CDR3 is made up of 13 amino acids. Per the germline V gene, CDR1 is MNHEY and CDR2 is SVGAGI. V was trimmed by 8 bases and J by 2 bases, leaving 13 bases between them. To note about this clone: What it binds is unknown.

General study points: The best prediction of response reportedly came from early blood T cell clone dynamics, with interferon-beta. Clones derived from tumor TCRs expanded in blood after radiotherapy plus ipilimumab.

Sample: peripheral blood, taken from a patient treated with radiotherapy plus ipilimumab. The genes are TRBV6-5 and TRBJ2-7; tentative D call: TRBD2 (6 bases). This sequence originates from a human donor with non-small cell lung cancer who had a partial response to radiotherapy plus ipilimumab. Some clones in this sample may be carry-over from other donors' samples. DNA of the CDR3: TGTGCCAGCGCGATTAGCGGCACCTACGAGCAGTACTTC. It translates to CASAISGTYEQYF.